This TCR beta chain comes out of a study of T cells after yellow fever vaccination. Study-wide results and caveats: Of the clonotypes, a small share occurred in both CD4 and CD8 compartments.

J gave up 1 base and V 3 bases, and 8 bases lay outside the gene matches. The CDR3 runs 15 residues. In germline, CDR1 is SQVTM, CDR2 ANQGSEA. Production of TCR cDNA was by 5'RACE template switching, which also added a universal primer site and UMIs. TCRdb recomputed calls from the 5' RACE reads with MiXCR, one row per CDR3 protein. This table holds 50,000 to 60,000 distinct CDR3 sequences, around 7% found once. Material: CD8+ T cells not binding an NS4B(214-222) dextramer, sorted from PBMCs, obtained approximately 40 days after the first yellow fever vaccination. The TCR originated in a man between 18 and 35 years old who received the YFV17D yellow fever vaccine. This chain joins TRBV29-1 and TRBJ1-2; 7 nucleotides line up with TRBD1. DNA for the CDR3: TGCAGCGTTGACTACCGGGACAGTTTTAACTATGGCTACACCTTC. Translating it yields CSVDYRDSFNYGYTF. The full variable domain, in which reference TRBV29-1 and TRBJ1-2 provide the parts outside the CDR3, is SAVISQKPSRDICQRGTSLTIQCQVDSQVTMMFWYRQQPGQSLTLIATANQGSEATYESGFVIDKFPISRPNLTFSTLTVSNMSPEDSSIYLCSVDYRDSFNYGYTFGSGTRLTVV.